These T cell receptor beta chains were read from a single sample in a study of shared clonotypes between healthy human individuals. Sequencing used immunoSEQ multiplex PCR; TCRdb keeps in-frame clones, though not all of them. The repertoire holds roughly 1,800,000 clones, with over 85% as singletons. The sample consisted of naive CD8+ T cells sorted from blood. These receptors were taken from a man in his late teens or twenties in good health. The CDR3 runs from the conserved cysteine through the conserved F or W. D genes are given only for firm matches. For some rows the clone size is stated as once, few or many, or as a class when expanded; others skip it.

V	size	J	D	DNA	CDR3
TRBV4-1	.	TRBJ2-5	.	TGCGCCAGCAGCCAAGACGACGGGGAGGCGGAGACCCAGTACTTC	CASSQDDGEAETQYF
TRBV19	.	TRBJ1-1	.	TGTGCCAGTAGCCTGGGATTGAACACTGAAGCTTTCTTT	CASSLGLNTEAFF
TRBV15	.	TRBJ1-2	.	TGTGCCACCAGCAGAGATCCAGCTTGGAGCTATGGCTACACCTTC	CATSRDPAWSYGYTF
TRBV5-1	.	TRBJ2-5	.	TGCGCCAGCAGCTTACAGGGTGAGACCCAGTACTTC	CASSLQGETQYF
TRBV2	.	TRBJ1-1	TRBD1	TGTGCCAGCAGTGAAGCGGGGCAGGGGGCGCACACTGAAGCTTTCTTT	CASSEAGQGAHTEAFF
TRBV7-2	.	TRBJ2-7	TRBD2	TGTGCCAGCAGCTTTGGGACTACTTACGAGCAGTACTTC	CASSFGTTYEQYF
TRBV27	.	TRBJ2-6	.	TGTGCCAGCAGTTTTGGAGGGGGCGCTGGGGCCAACGTCCTGACTTTC	CASSFGGGAGANVLTF
TRBV5-4	.	TRBJ2-2	.	TGTGCCAGCAGCCTCGGGATATCGGTTGGGGGGGGCCCCGGGGAGCTGTTTTTT	CASSLGISVGGGPGELFF
TRBV15	.	TRBJ2-7	.	TGTGCCACCAGCCCGGGATTGGGGGAGCAGTACTTC	CATSPGLGEQYF
TRBV27	.	TRBJ1-4	.	TGTGCCAGCAGCGAATTCGCTAATGAAAAACTGTTTTTT	CASSEFANEKLFF
TRBV27	.	TRBJ1-2	.	TGTGCCAGCAGTGGAGGAGAAGCCCCGGGCTATGGCTACACCTTC	CASSGGEAPGYGYTF
TRBV4-1	.	TRBJ1-1	.	TGCGCCAGCAGCCAAGTTGGCCAGAAGAACACTGAAGCTTTCTTT	CASSQVGQKNTEAFF
TRBV6-5	.	TRBJ1-1	.	TGTGCCAGCAGTTGGAGGGGTAGGTCGGACACTGAAGCTTTCTTT	CASSWRGRSDTEAFF
TRBV9	few	TRBJ1-1	.	TGTGCCAGCAGCGGGGGAGGCGAAGCTTTCTTT	CASSGGGEAFF
TRBV12-1	.	TRBJ1-5	.	TGTGCCAGCAGCTTTGCCGTTTGGGGGGGTAGCAATCAGCCCCAGCATTTT	CASSFAVWGGSNQPQHF